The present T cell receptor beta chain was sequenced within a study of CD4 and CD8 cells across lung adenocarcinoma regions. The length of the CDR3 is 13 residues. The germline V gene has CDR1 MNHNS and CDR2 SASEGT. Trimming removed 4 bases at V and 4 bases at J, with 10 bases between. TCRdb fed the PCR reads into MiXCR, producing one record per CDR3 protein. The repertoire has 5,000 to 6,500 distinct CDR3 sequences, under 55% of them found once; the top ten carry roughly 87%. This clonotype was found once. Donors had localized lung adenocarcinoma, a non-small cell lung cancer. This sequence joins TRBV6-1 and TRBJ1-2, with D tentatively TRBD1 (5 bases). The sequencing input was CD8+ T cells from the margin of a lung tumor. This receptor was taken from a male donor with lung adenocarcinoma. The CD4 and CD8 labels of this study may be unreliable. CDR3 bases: TGTGCCAGCAGTGCAAGGGGCGGCTATGGCTACACCTTC. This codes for CASSARGGYGYTF.